This TCR beta chain was sequenced for a study of regulatory T cells in long-lasting Graves disease. The wider study: Patients with new Graves' disease had used antithyroid drugs below 3 months.

To make TCR beta libraries, researchers used iRepertoire HTBI primers and Arm-PCR of CDR3 regions. TCRdb analysed the multiplex PCR reads with MiXCR anew, one entry per CDR3 protein. Of approximately 210,000 distinct CDR3 sequences in the sample, 15% to 20% were seen once. The CDR3 has 16 amino acids. Germline CDR1 LNHDA, CDR2 SQIVND (reference sequence). With 5 bases clipped from V and 6 bases from J, the junction kept 9 bases outside the gene matches. As for time point: newly diagnosed GD, antithyroid drugs for less than 3 months. Generation of the TCR library employed RNA extracted from PBMCs. An approximately 10-milliliter sample of peripheral blood was drawn into EDTA tubes.

This rearrangement joins TRBV19 to TRBJ2-1; 11 bases align to TRBD2. This clonotype originated in a female donor with Graves disease. The specimen was peripheral blood mononuclear cells (PBMCs), collected at new diagnosis, from a patient treated with antithyroid drugs. Written as DNA, the CDR3 is TGTGCCAGTAGTCCTAGCGGGAGGTTGCGAATCAATGAGCAGTTCTTC. Amino acids: CASSPSGRLRINEQFF.